Each of the 27 T cell receptor beta chains below was sequenced from the same sample in a study of shared clonotypes between healthy human individuals. The method was immunoSEQ multiplex PCR; TCRdb's version includes in-frame clones alone and lacks a portion of them. The sample has some 2,000,000 clones, approximately 94% seen once. Input material: naive CD4+ T cells sorted from blood. Indicated subset: CD45RA+ positively selected. The source is a man younger than 30 in good health.

The genes are TRBV5-1 and TRBJ2-7; either TRBD1 or TRBD2 may fit D (6 bases each). Germline V gene sequence: CDR1 SGHRS, CDR2 YFSETQ. This CDR3 has 16 amino acids. V lost 0 bases and J lost 6, with 19 bases in between. CDR3 amino acids: CASSLAVGGPLGEQYF. The CDR3 DNA sequence: TGCGCCAGCAGCTTGGCCGTAGGGGGGCCTTTGGGCGAGCAGTACTTC.

The V call is TRBV29-1, the J call TRBJ2-6; tentatively, D is TRBD1 (6 bases). V gave up 7 bases and J gave up 0 bases, with 13 bases separating them. The CDR3 has 15 residues. Looked up from germline, CDR1 is SQVTM and CDR2 is ANQGSEA. The DNA for the CDR3 is TGCAGCGCGTTGGGACAAAACTCTGGGGCCAACGTCCTGACTTTC. This translates into CSALGQNSGANVLTF.

The chain links TRBV29-1 to TRBJ2-7; D is perhaps TRBD2 (5 bases). V dropped 5 bases and J dropped 3 bases, with 17 bases sitting between them. Germline V gene sequence: CDR1 SQVTM, CDR2 ANQGSEA. This CDR3 comprises 14 residues. The CDR3, as DNA: TGCAGCGTTAAAAGCGGTATAGGGATCTACGAGCAGTACTTC. Its translation: CSVKSGIGIYEQYF.

This clone has just one count. The chain recombines TRBV15 with TRBJ1-2; TRBD1 aligns across 7 bases. Germline V gene sequence: CDR1 LNHNV, CDR2 YYDKDF (reference sequence). The V gene end was trimmed by 1 base and the J gene end by 10 bases; junction bases not matched to a gene: 9. This CDR3 region has 14 residues. The CDR3 here is CATSRVGQVMDYTF. CDR3 DNA: TGTGCCACCAGCAGAGTTGGACAGGTCATGGACTACACCTTC.

V and J are TRBV5-6 and TRBJ1-4, with D maybe TRBD1 (5 bases). This CDR3 is built from 15 residues. V was pared by 0 bases and J by 8 bases, with 14 bases between. The germline V gene encodes CDR1 SGHDT and CDR2 YYEEEE. The CDR3 DNA is TGTGCCAGCAGCTTGGCAACTCGCAGGGACGAAAAACTGTTTTTT. Its translation: CASSLATRRDEKLFF.

This clone was observed once. The same CDR3 is also encoded by other DNA sequences in this sample. V is TRBV19 and J is TRBJ1-5; no clear D gene. The CDR3 extends over 14 amino acids. The germline V and J ends were trimmed by 6 bases and 2 bases, with 11 bases remaining between them. Germline V gene data show CDR1 as LNHDA and CDR2 as SQIVND (reference sequence). In nucleotides, the CDR3 is TGTGCCAGTAGCCTGGGAACAGGCAATCAGCCCCAGCATTTT. Protein sequence: CASSLGTGNQPQHF.

This chain uses TRBV30 with TRBJ2-7; 9 positions match TRBD2. The junction had 6 bases not matched to a gene; V was cut back by 2 bases and J by 4 bases. Germline CDR1 and CDR2: GTSNPN and SVGIG (reference sequence). This CDR3 comprises 14 residues. For the CDR3, the DNA is TGTGCCTGGAGTCGGCGGGAGGGCCTATACGAGCAGTACTTC. Translating it yields CAWSRREGLYEQYF.

V and J are TRBV27 and TRBJ2-3; D not certain. Germline values: CDR1 MNHEY, CDR2 SMNVEV (reference sequence). This CDR3 is 18 amino acids long. Trimming removed 3 bases at V and 0 bases at J, with 19 bases between. The CDR3 coding sequence is TGTGCCAGCAGTTTTAGCCCAACGGGCAGCACTAGCACAGATACGCAGTATTTT. Translating it yields CASSFSPTGSTSTDTQYF.

V and J are TRBV7-9 and TRBJ2-5; D remains unclear. The CDR3 spans 15 residues. Germline lookup yields CDR1 SEHNR and CDR2 FQNEAQ (reference sequence). Trimming shortened V by 1 base and J by 5 bases, and 14 bases separated the two germline ends. CDR3 nucleotide sequence: TGTGCCAGCAGCTTAGGATCCCGGGCAAGGGAGACCCAGTACTTC. It translates to CASSLGSRARETQYF.

V is TRBV2 and J is TRBJ2-7, with 8 bases matching TRBD1. Germline V CDR1 and CDR2: SNHLY, FYNNEI. With 0 bases clipped from V and 5 bases from J, the junction kept 0 bases outside the gene matches. CDR3 length: 13 residues. The CDR3 here is CASSEARGHEQYF. In nucleotides, the CDR3 is TGTGCCAGCAGTGAAGCCAGGGGGCACGAGCAGTACTTC.

J is TRBJ2-2 and V is TRBV6-5, with D possibly matching TRBD1 (6 bases). CDR3 length: 12 amino acids. Germline CDR1 is MNHEY and CDR2 is SVGAGI. V was shortened by 6 bases and J by 7 bases, with 9 bases between the two germline ends. In DNA, the CDR3 is TGTGCCAGCAGCCAAGGGGGCGGGGAGCTGTTTTTT. Its translation is CASSQGGGELFF.

This clone was seen just once. The CDR3 loop reads CASSWVEGNEQFF. The CDR3 DNA sequence: TGTGCCAGCAGCTGGGTCGAGGGGAATGAGCAGTTCTTC. The rearrangement links TRBV7-2 to TRBJ2-1; D may correspond to TRBD1 or TRBD2 (5 bases each). V was pared by 4 bases and J by 7 bases, with 11 bases between. From germline, CDR1 is SGHTA and CDR2 FQGNSA. The CDR3 has 13 residues.

The gene calls are TRBV7-9 and TRBJ2-7, with no clear D. CDR1 SEHNR and CDR2 FQNEAQ come from the germline V gene (reference sequence). V shed 1 base and J shed 4 bases, with 5 bases lying between them. This CDR3 spans 12 amino acids. The CDR3 reads CASSLGWYEQYF. CDR3 DNA sequence: TGTGCCAGCAGCTTAGGCTGGTACGAGCAGTACTTC.

This chain joins TRBV18 and TRBJ1-1, with D possibly being TRBD1 (5 bases). The CDR3 consists of 14 residues. CDR1 is KGHSH and CDR2 is LQKENI in the germline V gene. The V end was cut by 6 bases, the J end by 5 bases, with 16 bases between. For the CDR3, the DNA is TGTGCCAGCTCGGCGACAGTTCCTGATACTGAAGCTTTCTTT. Amino acids: CASSATVPDTEAFF.

J is TRBJ1-2 and V is TRBV14; a weak D match, TRBD1 (6 bases). The V gene lost 1 base and the J gene lost 4 bases, with 10 bases spanning the gap. The V gene's germline CDR1 is SGHDN and CDR2 FVKESK. The CDR3 consists of 14 residues. The CDR3 loop is CASSQAGVSYGYTF. The CDR3 nucleotides read TGTGCCAGCAGCCAAGCAGGGGTCTCCTATGGCTACACCTTC.

The gene calls are TRBV7-2 and TRBJ2-3, with a tentative D call TRBD2 (5 bases). There are 16 residues in the CDR3. The germline V gene has CDR1 SGHTA and CDR2 FQGNSA. V was cut by 2 bases and J by 1 base, with 13 bases left in between. The CDR3 here is CASSLPAPRGTDTQYF. The CDR3, as DNA: TGTGCCAGCAGCTTACCGGCCCCGCGGGGCACAGATACGCAGTATTTT.

This clone was seen only once. The same CDR3 arises from other DNA sequences in this sample as well. The V gene is TRBV5-1, the J gene TRBJ1-2; the match to TRBD1 covers 10 bases. After removal of 4 bases from V and 5 bases from J, the junction contained 2 bases not matched to a gene. The CDR3 consists of 13 residues. CDR1 and CDR2 from the germline V gene are SGHRS and YFSETQ. The CDR3 DNA reads TGCGCCAGCAGCGAGGGACAGGGGTATGGCTACACCTTC. Protein sequence: CASSEGQGYGYTF. The full variable domain, in which reference TRBV5-1 and TRBJ1-2 provide the parts outside the CDR3, is KAGVTQTPRYLIKTRGQQVTLSCSPISGHRSVSWYQQTPGQGLQFLFEYFSETQRNKGNFPGRFSGRQFSNSRSEMNVSTLELGDSALYLCASSEGQGYGYTFGSGTRLTVV.

This clone was detected only once. V usage is TRBV2 and J usage is TRBJ1-6; D gene uncertain. V was cut by 8 bases and J by 7 bases, with 15 bases left in between. From germline, CDR1 is SNHLY and CDR2 FYNNEI. The CDR3 consists of 14 residues. The DNA for the CDR3 is TGTGCCAGCGGTGCGACCCAGATAAATTCACCCCTCCACTTT. As protein: CASGATQINSPLHF.

This clone was detected once. The V gene is TRBV7-2, the J gene TRBJ1-5; the D is unclear. Trimming removed 1 base from V and 4 bases from J, with 5 bases in between. CDR1 and CDR2 (germline): SGHTA, FQGNSA. CDR3 length: 13 amino acids. CDR3 sequence reads: CASSLGANQPQHF. DNA for the CDR3: TGTGCCAGCAGCTTAGGGGCAAATCAGCCCCAGCATTTT.

This clone occurred once. The chain carries TRBV30 and TRBJ1-2; unclear D gene. Germline V gene sequence: CDR1 GTSNPN, CDR2 SVGIG (reference sequence). The CDR3 is made up of 15 amino acids. V was clipped by 0 bases and J by 3 bases, with 14 bases between them. In DNA, the CDR3 is TGTGCCTGGAGTGTACTAGGGATGCATCACTATGGCTACACCTTC. Translation: CAWSVLGMHHYGYTF.

This clone has only one observation. The chain uses TRBV7-9 and TRBJ1-2, with 10 nucleotides matching TRBD1. The CDR3 contains 12 residues. In germline, CDR1 is SEHNR, CDR2 FQNEAQ (reference sequence). The V segment lost 3 bases and the J segment 11 bases; nucleotides outside the gene matches: 3. The CDR3 DNA sequence: TGTGCCAGCAGCTTGGGACAGGGGACGTACACCTTC. Protein sequence: CASSLGQGTYTF.

The V call is TRBV5-6, the J call TRBJ2-3; perhaps TRBD2 as D (6 bases). Germline CDR1 is SGHDT and CDR2 is YYEEEE. Trimming cost V 0 bases and J 4 bases, with 12 bases left between them. The CDR3 totals 15 residues. The CDR3 region is CASSLDRGGSDTQYF. DNA of the CDR3: TGTGCCAGCAGCTTGGACCGTGGGGGGTCAGATACGCAGTATTTT.

This clone appeared a single time. The CDR3 loop reads CASNPTGMNTEAFF. CDR3 nucleotide sequence: TGCGCCAGCAACCCGACAGGGATGAACACTGAAGCTTTCTTT. V and J are TRBV5-1 and TRBJ1-1; 7 positions match TRBD1. Germline V CDR1 and CDR2: SGHRS, YFSETQ. V gave up 6 bases and J gave up 0 bases; unmatched junction bases: 5. This CDR3 region has 14 residues.

The chain carries TRBV7-8 and TRBJ1-2; 12 bases line up with TRBD1. The CDR3 loop spans 15 amino acids. The trim removed 0 bases at V and 6 bases at J, leaving 2 bases unmatched. CDR1 is SGHVS and CDR2 is FQNEAQ in the germline V gene. CDR3 DNA sequence: TGTGCCAGCAGCTTAGCGGGACAGGGGGCGCATGGCTACACCTTC. Residues: CASSLAGQGAHGYTF.

The chain is built from TRBV11-2 and TRBJ1-6; no definite D call. The germline V gene has CDR1 SGHAT and CDR2 FQNNGV. This CDR3 is 16 amino acids long. Trimming took off 6 bases at V and 9 bases at J, with 21 bases between the two ends. In DNA form, the CDR3 reads TGTGCCAGCAGTTTTATTGGTGGGCGGGTCAGTTCACCCCTCCACTTT. Its translation: CASSFIGGRVSSPLHF. Full variable domain (missing parts from reference TRBV11-2 and TRBJ1-6): EAGVAQSPRYKIIEKRQSVAFWCNPISGHATLYWYQQILGQGPKLLIQFQNNGVVDDSQLPKDRFSAERLKGVDSTLKIQPAKLEDSAVYLCASSFIGGRVSSPLHFGNGTRLTVT.

The chain uses TRBV28 and TRBJ2-3; TRBD2 matches 7 bases. Per germline, CDR1 MDHEN and CDR2 SYDVKM. The CDR3 is 15 residues long. Unmatched junction bases numbered 6, after V lost 6 bases and J lost 0 bases. In DNA form, the CDR3 reads TGTGCCAGCAGCCCCGGGACTATTAGCACAGATACGCAGTATTTT. Amino acids: CASSPGTISTDTQYF.

The chain couples TRBV25-1 to TRBJ1-2, with D possibly TRBD1 on 5 matching bases. The CDR3 extends over 15 amino acids. V lost 3 bases, J lost 1 base, and 12 bases lay in between. Germline-derived CDR1 and CDR2 are MGHDK and SYGVNS. Here the CDR3 DNA reads TGTGCCAGCAGTGATGGGGACGGCCTTAACTATGGCTACACCTTC. It encodes CASSDGDGLNYGYTF.